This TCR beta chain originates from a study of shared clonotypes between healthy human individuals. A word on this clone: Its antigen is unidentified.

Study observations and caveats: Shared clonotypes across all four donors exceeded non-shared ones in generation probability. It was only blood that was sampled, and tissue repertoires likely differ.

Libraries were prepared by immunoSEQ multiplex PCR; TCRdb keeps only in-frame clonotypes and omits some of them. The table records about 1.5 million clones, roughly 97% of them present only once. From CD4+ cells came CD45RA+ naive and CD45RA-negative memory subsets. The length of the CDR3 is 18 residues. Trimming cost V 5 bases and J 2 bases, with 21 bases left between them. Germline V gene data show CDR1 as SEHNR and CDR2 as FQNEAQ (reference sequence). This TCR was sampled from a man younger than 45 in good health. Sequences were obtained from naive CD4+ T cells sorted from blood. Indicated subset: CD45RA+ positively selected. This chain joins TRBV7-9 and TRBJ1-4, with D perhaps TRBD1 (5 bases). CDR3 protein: CASSLLGRGPLTNEKLFF. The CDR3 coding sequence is TGTGCCAGCAGCCTCCTGGGGCGGGGACCCCTCACTAATGAAAAACTGTTTTTT.